The 25 T cell receptor beta chains in this list originate from one sample, sequenced in a study of a mutant IDH1 vaccine in newly diagnosed glioma. The antigens of these receptors remain unknown. Time point indicated: week 35, safety follow-up. All doses held 300 ug of mutant IDH1 20-mer peptide, with topical imiquimod. Measured with immunoSEQ multiplex PCR; TCRdb has only the in-frame clones, and not every one. The table records under 60,000 clones, about 82% of them present only once. This sample comprised PBMCs, obtained from a glioma patient whose treatment included an IDH1 peptide vaccine. The receptors shown here come from a man aged 40-50 years with glioma.

This sequence joins TRBV7-9 and TRBJ2-5, with 13 bases matching TRBD2. CDR1 is SEHNR and CDR2 is FQNEAQ in the germline V gene (reference sequence). The CDR3 contains 17 residues. Germline trimming cut 4 bases from V and 5 bases from J; bases unmatched to any gene: 10. The DNA for the CDR3 is TGTGCCAGCAGCTCCCGACTAGCGGGAGGAGAGAGGGAGACCCAGTACTTC. Protein product: CASSSRLAGGERETQYF.

The V call is TRBV6-5, the J call TRBJ2-7; D gene uncertain. Germline V gene sequence: CDR1 MNHEY, CDR2 SVGAGI. V lost 3 bases, J lost 0 bases, and 6 bases lay in between. There are 13 residues in the CDR3. CDR3 in amino acids: CASSYGFSYEQYF. For the CDR3, the DNA is TGTGCCAGCAGTTATGGCTTCTCCTACGAGCAGTACTTC.

The chain recombines TRBV7-8 with TRBJ2-7; maybe TRBD2 (6 bases). Trimming cost V 5 bases and J 7 bases, with 15 bases left between them. Per germline, CDR1 SGHVS and CDR2 FQNEAQ. This CDR3 spans 13 amino acids. The CDR3: CASSAGTRGEQYV. The CDR3 DNA follows: TGTGCCAGCAGCGCCGGGACCCGGGGGGAGCAGTACGTC.

The chain combines TRBV6-5 with TRBJ2-3; D unclear. The germline V gene has CDR1 MNHEY and CDR2 SVGAGI. The CDR3 is made up of 13 amino acids. Between the trimmed V and J ends, which lost 6 bases and 0 bases, there was a span of 7 bases. CDR3 coding DNA: TGTGCCAGCAGGCCCTGGAGCACAGATACGCAGTATTTT. This sequence encodes CASRPWSTDTQYF.

The chain links TRBV6-6 to TRBJ1-2, with TRBD1 matching 10 bases. The ends lost 6 bases at V and 5 bases at J; junction bases unmatched: 9. Germline CDR1 MNHNY, CDR2 SVGAGI (reference sequence). This CDR3 has 15 amino acids. CDR3 nucleotide sequence: TGTGCCAGCAGGACGACAGGGGGCGCATATTATGGCTACACCTTC. This gives the protein CASRTTGGAYYGYTF.

The chain couples TRBV29-1 to TRBJ1-1; 7 bases agree with TRBD1. Germline V CDR1 and CDR2: SQVTM, ANQGSEA. After removal of 2 bases from V and 4 bases from J, the junction contained 10 bases not matched to a gene. CDR3 length: 15 amino acids. The CDR3 reads CSVEKGLTGVTEAFF. CDR3 coding DNA: TGCAGCGTTGAAAAAGGCCTTACAGGGGTCACTGAAGCTTTCTTT.

V usage is TRBV4-2 and J usage is TRBJ1-4, with D possibly being TRBD1 (5 bases). CDR1 and CDR2 (germline): LGHNA, YNFKEQ. The CDR3 covers 14 residues. V was clipped by 7 bases and J by 6 bases, with 15 bases between them. CDR3 nucleotides: TGTGCCAGCACCCCGGGGGACGGATATGAAAAACTGTTTTTT. This translates into CASTPGDGYEKLFF.

This clone rates as medium-sized. The rearrangement joins TRBV4-3 to TRBJ2-2, with D perhaps matching TRBD1 or TRBD2 (5 bases each). Germline-derived CDR1 and CDR2 are LGHNA and YSLEER. This CDR3 contains 15 residues. V was cut by 4 bases and J by 2 bases, with 11 bases left in between. The chain's CDR3 is CASSPGTVNTGELFF. The CDR3 DNA reads as TGCGCCAGCAGCCCCGGGACGGTAAACACCGGGGAGCTGTTTTTT.

A single count supports this clone. The chain recombines TRBV28 with TRBJ1-2; 9 bases align to TRBD1. The junction had 14 bases not matched to a gene; V was cut back by 10 bases and J by 8 bases. The germline V gene has CDR1 MDHEN and CDR2 SYDVKM. This CDR3 comprises 14 residues. The CDR3 loop reads CAISRYRDRDGYTF. DNA for the CDR3: TGTGCCATCTCTCGATATCGGGACAGGGACGGCTACACCTTC.

The rearrangement joins TRBV2 to TRBJ2-5; possibly TRBD1 for D (5 bases). V dropped 7 bases and J dropped 2 bases, with 11 bases sitting between them. This CDR3 comprises 13 residues. Per germline, CDR1 SNHLY and CDR2 FYNNEI. The CDR3 DNA follows: TGTGCCAGCAATAGGGGCTTACAAGAGACCCAGTACTTC. Translated: CASNRGLQETQYF.

In its sample, this clone was seen a few times. The rearrangement links TRBV7-2 to TRBJ1-5; 7 bases fit TRBD1. This CDR3 region has 18 residues. With V trimmed by 4 bases and J by 0 bases, 12 bases remained unmatched. Germline CDR1 SGHTA, CDR2 FQGNSA. This CDR3 reads CASSYLPGQMYSNQPQHF. The CDR3 DNA reads TGTGCCAGCAGCTACCTCCCGGGACAGATGTATAGCAATCAGCCCCAGCATTTT.

This chain connects TRBV6-1 to TRBJ2-1; 7 nucleotides align to TRBD1. CDR1 and CDR2 (germline): MNHNS, SASEGT. V shed 10 bases and J 7 bases; nucleotides not matched to a gene: 7. The CDR3 is 12 amino acids. The CDR3 loop is CATRTGVNEQFF. The CDR3 DNA follows: TGTGCCACCCGGACAGGAGTAAATGAGCAGTTCTTC.

The chain is built from TRBV2 and TRBJ2-5; a weak D match, TRBD1 (6 bases). Trimming removed 8 bases from V and 2 bases from J, with 12 bases in between. Germline CDR1 reads SNHLY; CDR2 reads FYNNEI. This CDR3 has 13 amino acids. CDR3 bases: TGTGCCAGCGGACAGCCACGACAAGAGACCCAGTACTTC. Its translation: CASGQPRQETQYF.

The chain joins TRBV9 to TRBJ2-1, with a weak D call TRBD2 (6 bases). The CDR3 spans 16 residues. Germline CDR1 is SGDLS and CDR2 is YYNGEE. V lost 3 bases and J lost 8, with 21 bases in between. This CDR3 is CASSASPTAGSYEQFF. In DNA form, the CDR3 reads TGTGCCAGCAGCGCTTCCCCCACTGCGGGAAGCTATGAGCAGTTCTTC. Filled out from reference TRBV9 and TRBJ2-1, the complete variable domain reads DSGVTQTPKHLITATGQRVTLRCSPRSGDLSVYWYQQSLDQGLQFLIQYYNGEERAKGNILERFSAQQFPDLHSELNLSSLELGDSALYFCASSASPTAGSYEQFFGPGTRLTVL.

The table lists this clone with a few counts. The J gene is TRBJ2-1, the V gene TRBV18, with D perhaps matching TRBD2 (6 bases). The length of the CDR3 is 13 residues. Germline CDR1 reads KGHSH; CDR2 reads LQKENI. The ends were cut back, 3 bases at V and 7 bases at J, with 10 bases in the middle. CDR3: CASSPLARNEQFF. CDR3 nucleotide sequence: TGTGCCAGCTCACCCCTAGCGAGGAATGAGCAGTTCTTC.

The chain joins TRBV6-1 to TRBJ2-3; 8 positions agree with TRBD2. In germline, CDR1 is MNHNS, CDR2 SASEGT. Losses at the gene ends were 0 bases for V and 4 bases for J; bases not matched to a gene: 6. The CDR3 is 16 amino acids. The CDR3 region has the DNA TGTGCCAGCAGTGAAGCGACTAGCGAGGGTCCAGATACGCAGTATTTT. This translates into CASSEATSEGPDTQYF.

This clone was detected a few times. The J gene is TRBJ1-4, the V gene TRBV28; tentatively, D is TRBD1 (5 bases). Germline CDR1 is MDHEN and CDR2 is SYDVKM. The CDR3 runs 13 residues. The CDR3 spells CAEQGRVDEKLFF. The CDR3 region has the DNA TGTGCAGAGCAGGGTAGGGTGGATGAAAAACTGTTTTTT.

This clone occurred once. The chain's CDR3 is CASRQRESYEQYV. CDR3 in DNA: TGTGCCAGCAGACAGCGGGAGTCGTACGAGCAGTACGTC. J is TRBJ2-7 and V is TRBV6-1; 8 bases are shared with TRBD2. The ends lost 6 bases at V and 4 bases at J; junction bases unmatched: 5. Germline CDR1 and CDR2: MNHNS and SASEGT. This CDR3 region has 13 residues.

V gene TRBV7-4 combines with J gene TRBJ2-1; D remains ambiguous. Trimming took 3 bases from V and 0 from J, leaving 15 bases between them. The CDR3 loop spans 17 amino acids. Germline CDR1 reads SGHVT; CDR2 reads SQSDAQ. CDR3 protein: CASSFRVLGRSYNEQFF. In DNA form, the CDR3 reads TGTGCCAGCAGCTTTAGAGTCTTAGGGCGCTCCTACAATGAGCAGTTCTTC.

The table lists this clone with a count of one. The chain employs TRBV5-1 and TRBJ2-7, with 12 bases lining up with TRBD2. This CDR3 contains 19 residues. V lost 4 bases, J lost 2 bases, and 16 bases stayed unmatched. CDR1 is SGHRS and CDR2 is YFSETQ in the germline V gene. This CDR3 reads CASSATRTSGVPLTYEQYF. The CDR3 coding sequence is TGCGCCAGCAGCGCCACAAGGACTAGCGGGGTTCCCCTCACCTACGAGCAGTACTTC.

V and J are TRBV18 and TRBJ2-1, with 12 bases fitting TRBD1. The V segment lost 5 bases and the J segment 8 bases; nucleotides outside the gene matches: 10. CDR3 length: 16 amino acids. The germline gives CDR1 KGHSH, CDR2 LQKENI. CDR3 sequence: CASSFSGTGGGDEQFF. Written as DNA, the CDR3 is TGTGCCAGCTCATTTTCCGGGACAGGGGGCGGGGATGAGCAGTTCTTC. Based on the CDR3 plus reference TRBV18 and TRBJ2-1, the full variable domain is NAGVMQNPRHLVRRRGQEARLRCSPMKGHSHVYWYRQLPEEGLKFMVYLQKENIIDESGMPKERFSAEFPKEGPSILRIQQVVRGDSAAYFCASSFSGTGGGDEQFFGPGTRLTVL.

In its sample, this clone was seen a few times. The rearrangement joins TRBV4-2 to TRBJ1-1; D ambiguous. Germline assignment: CDR1 LGHNA and CDR2 YNFKEQ. The CDR3 loop spans 14 amino acids. V was trimmed by 2 bases and J by 6 bases, leaving 13 bases between them. The CDR3 region is CASSQPTKTSEAFF. CDR3 bases: TGTGCCAGCAGCCAACCGACGAAGACATCTGAAGCTTTCTTT.

The DNA of the CDR3 is TGCGCCAGCAGTGACTTTGCGAGACGGGGTGAGCAGTACGTC. Translated: CASSDFARRGEQYV. The chain employs TRBV10-1 and TRBJ2-7; a weak D match, TRBD2 (5 bases). Looked up from germline, CDR1 is WNHNN and CDR2 is SYGVQD (reference sequence). This CDR3 spans 14 amino acids. V lost 3 bases to trimming and J lost 7 bases, with 16 bases between them.

The gene calls are TRBV9 and TRBJ2-1; D is uncertain. The germline V gene has CDR1 SGDLS and CDR2 YYNGEE. The CDR3 spans 15 residues. The V and J ends lost 0 bases and 2 bases respectively, with 9 bases between them. The CDR3 DNA reads TGTGCCAGCAGCGTAGGTGGGTACACCTACAATGAGCAGTTCTTC. Its protein is CASSVGGYTYNEQFF. Filled out from reference TRBV9 and TRBJ2-1, the complete variable domain reads DSGVTQTPKHLITATGQRVTLRCSPRSGDLSVYWYQQSLDQGLQFLIQYYNGEERAKGNILERFSAQQFPDLHSELNLSSLELGDSALYFCASSVGGYTYNEQFFGPGTRLTVL.

This chain uses TRBV5-6 with TRBJ2-7; 11 bases are shared with TRBD2. The CDR3 extends over 14 amino acids. The germline V gene has CDR1 SGHDT and CDR2 YYEEEE. Unmatched junction bases numbered 4, after V lost 4 bases and J lost 4 bases. CDR3 coding DNA: TGTGCCAGCAGCCACACTAGCGGGAGATACGAGCAGTACTTC. Translating gives CASSHTSGRYEQYF.